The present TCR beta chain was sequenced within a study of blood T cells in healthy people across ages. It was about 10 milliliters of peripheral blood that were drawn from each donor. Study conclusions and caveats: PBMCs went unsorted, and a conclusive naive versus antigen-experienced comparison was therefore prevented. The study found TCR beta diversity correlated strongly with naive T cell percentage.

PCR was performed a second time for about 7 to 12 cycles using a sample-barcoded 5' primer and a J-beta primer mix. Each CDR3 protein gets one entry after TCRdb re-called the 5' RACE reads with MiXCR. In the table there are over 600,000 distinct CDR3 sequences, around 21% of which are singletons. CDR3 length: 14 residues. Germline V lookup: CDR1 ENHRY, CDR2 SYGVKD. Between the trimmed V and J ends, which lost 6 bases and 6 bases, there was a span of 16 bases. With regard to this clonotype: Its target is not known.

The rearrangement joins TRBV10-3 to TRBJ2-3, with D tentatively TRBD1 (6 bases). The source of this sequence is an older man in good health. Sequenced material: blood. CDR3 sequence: CAIRETGGGDTQYF. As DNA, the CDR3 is TGTGCCATCAGGGAGACAGGTGGCGGCGATACGCAGTATTTT.